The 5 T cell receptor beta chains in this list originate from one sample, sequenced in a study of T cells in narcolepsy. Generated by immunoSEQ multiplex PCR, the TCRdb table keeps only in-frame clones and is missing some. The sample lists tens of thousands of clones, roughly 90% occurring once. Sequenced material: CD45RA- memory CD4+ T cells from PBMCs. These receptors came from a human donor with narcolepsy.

Here the CDR3 DNA reads TGTGCCAGCAGTGACAGGGGGCGCACTAACTATGGCTACACCTTC. This encodes CASSDRGRTNYGYTF. The chain carries TRBV6-4 and TRBJ1-2; 7 positions match TRBD1. CDR1 and CDR2 from the germline V gene are MRHNA and SNTAGT. This CDR3 contains 15 residues. V lost 2 bases, J lost 0 bases, and 3 bases stayed unmatched.

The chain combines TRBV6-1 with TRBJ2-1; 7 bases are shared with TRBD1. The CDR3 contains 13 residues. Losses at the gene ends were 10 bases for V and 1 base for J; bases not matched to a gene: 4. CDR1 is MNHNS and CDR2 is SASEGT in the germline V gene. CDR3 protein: CATSGQSYNEQFF. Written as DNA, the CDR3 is TGTGCCACCTCGGGACAGTCCTACAATGAGCAGTTCTTC.

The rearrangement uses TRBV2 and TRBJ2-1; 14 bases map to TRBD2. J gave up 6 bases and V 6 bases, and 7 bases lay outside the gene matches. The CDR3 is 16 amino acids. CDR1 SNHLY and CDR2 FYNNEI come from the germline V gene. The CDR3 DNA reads TGTGCCAGCAGGGAACCGGGACTAGCGGGAGTCAATGAGCAGTTCTTC. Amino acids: CASREPGLAGVNEQFF. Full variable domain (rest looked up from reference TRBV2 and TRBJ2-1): EPEVTQTPSHQVTQMGQEVILRCVPISNHLYFYWYRQILGQKVEFLVSFYNNEISEKSEIFDDQFSVERPDGSNFTLKIRSTKLEDSAMYFCASREPGLAGVNEQFFGPGTRLTVL.

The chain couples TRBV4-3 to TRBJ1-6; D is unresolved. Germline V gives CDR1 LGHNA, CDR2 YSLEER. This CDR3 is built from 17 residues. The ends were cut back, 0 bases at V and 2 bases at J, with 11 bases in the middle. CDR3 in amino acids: CASSQDLRAAYNSPLHF. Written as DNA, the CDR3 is TGCGCCAGCAGCCAAGATCTCCGGGCGGCCTATAATTCACCCCTCCACTTT.

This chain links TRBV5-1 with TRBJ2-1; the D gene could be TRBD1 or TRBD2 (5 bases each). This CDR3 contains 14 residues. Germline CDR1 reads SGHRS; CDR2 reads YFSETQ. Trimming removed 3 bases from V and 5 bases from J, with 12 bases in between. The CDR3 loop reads CASSSRRGDNEQFF. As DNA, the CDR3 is TGCGCCAGCAGCTCCCGCCGAGGGGACAATGAGCAGTTCTTC.